This TCR beta chain emerged from a study of T cell changes during pregnancy in multiple sclerosis. The V end lost 4 bases, the J end lost 3 bases, and 13 bases lay between the germline ends. The germline CDR1 and CDR2 sequences are SNHLY and FYNNEI. This CDR3 region has 14 residues. Using immunoSEQ multiplex PCR, the repertoire was profiled, and TCRdb retains in-frame clones only, with some absent. Of tens of thousands of clones in the sample, around 90% are singletons; the top ten hold more than 0.95%. The source is a female donor with multiple sclerosis, enrolled in a pregnancy study. The chain employs TRBV2 and TRBJ2-7; D is perhaps TRBD2 (6 bases). The material sequenced was CD4+ T cells from peripheral blood mononuclear cells, taken before pregnancy. CDR3 nucleotides: TGTGCCAGCAGTGGACTTGTCGGGAGCTACGAGCAGTACTTC. Its protein product is CASSGLVGSYEQYF.